This T cell receptor (beta chain) was recorded in a study of vaccination effects on CD4 cells after COVID-19. Whole-study findings and limits: Clones that were induced by infection or by vaccine showed marked contraction late after vaccination.

The ViraFEST assay expanded antigen-specific CD4+ T cells with viral peptide pools before sequencing. Culture proceeded for nine to ten days, and CD4+ T cells were then isolated. All participants had two doses of either the BNT162b2 or mRNA-1273 vaccine. IL-2 medium took the place of half the medium on both days 3 and 7. For this clone: Its antigen is currently unknown.

Germline trimming cut 5 bases from V and 4 bases from J; bases unmatched to any gene: 10. The CDR3 has 16 residues. CDR1 KGHSH and CDR2 LQKENI come from the germline V gene. The data were produced by immunoSEQ multiplex PCR, yet TCRdb's version contains in-frame clones alone and is incomplete. The sample contains 29,000 or so clones, about 74% of which appear only once. The chain carries TRBV18 and TRBJ2-1, with 8 positions matching TRBD1. This TCR came from a human donor who received a COVID-19 vaccine. Source: CD4+ T cells from PBMCs cultured with HCoV-OC43 spike peptides, taken after COVID-19 vaccination. Subset defined: HCoV-OC43 spike overlapping peptide pool stimulation. CDR3 sequence (DNA): TGTGCCAGCTCAGAGAACAGGGGGGTAGGGTACAATGAGCAGTTCTTC. Protein product: CASSENRGVGYNEQFF. Looking up the rest from reference TRBV18 and TRBJ2-1 gives the full variable domain: NAGVMQNPRHLVRRRGQEARLRCSPMKGHSHVYWYRQLPEEGLKFMVYLQKENIIDESGMPKERFSAEFPKEGPSILRIQQVVRGDSAAYFCASSENRGVGYNEQFFGPGTRLTVL.